Detailed here is one T cell receptor beta chain. What antigen it recognizes has not been identified. Per-base quality was not reported, and no clone a single base away is much larger than it. The data were obtained in a study of siplizumab effects on memory and regulatory T cells (dated by TCRdb to about 2019). For the wider study: The study examined how the anti-CD2 antibody siplizumab affects alloreactive T-cell subsets in allogeneic mixed lymphocyte reactions built from human PBMCs. Study-level results and caveats: The cumulative frequency of alloreactive sequences that could be traced back to unstimulated CD4+ memory T cells was significantly reduced by siplizumab. Among mappable alloreactive CD4+ clones, an average Treg-derived fraction of over 60% was observed with siplizumab, compared with 25% to 30% in control reactions. No functional confirmation was obtained for the suppressive function of proliferating Tregs from siplizumab cultures. Because sequences at frequencies below about 10^-5 were poorly captured, only a minor fraction of alloreactive clones could be mapped back to unstimulated subsets. Unstimulated naive T cells appeared to be more diverse than memory T cells, and naive cells seemed to make a substantial contribution to the alloresponse. For roughly 75-96% of proliferating CD4+ or CD8+ clones, no naive or memory phenotype could be assigned.

The germline V gene provides CDR1 LGHNT and CDR2 FRNRAP. Unmatched junction bases come to 6, with V trimmed by 2 bases and J by 1 base. Measured from the cysteine to the phenylalanine, the CDR3 is 16 residues long. Solely the CDR3 DNA is kept, with 48 bases framed from the first base. In a few donor pairs, further sequencing was done on unstimulated CD8+ naive, CD4+ memory, CD8+ TEMRA, CD4+ naive and CD8+ effector memory subsets. Sorted unstimulated T cells and proliferating T cells recovered from mixed lymphocyte reactions underwent TCRbeta CDR3 sequencing. Fresh whole blood from fewer than 11 HLA-typed healthy donors was used as the source from which PBMCs were isolated. The method behind the library was the immunoSEQ multiplex PCR assay. About 9.1 x 10^4 TCR templates per sample were assayed on the deep sequencing platform. Genomic DNA extracted from sorted T cells was used for TCRbeta CDR3 sequencing. The paper's processing steps were these. The R programming language was used for the clonal analysis of the TCRbeta CDR3 data. Unstimulated samples were compared with post-reaction CFSE-low samples to define alloreactive CD4+ and CD8+ clones. Alloreactive CD4+ clones were assigned to regulatory or non-regulatory origin by matching sequences to sorted unstimulated Treg and non-Treg repertoires. TCRdb mirrors the immuneACCESS table, restricted to in-frame sequences. Some clones are absent from its copies; in checked studies, under half trace to an unresolved V gene, and the reason for the others is unknown. V and J calls and clone size are given by that table; D and trimming were obtained from the DNA. The sample records a few thousand clones, roughly two thirds of which are singletons. The ten largest clones represent approximately 56% of the sample.

Sequencing was performed on TEMRA CD8+ T cells sorted from blood. According to the study, the label for this sample's cell subset or site signals: unstimulated CD8+ CD45RA+ effector memory T cells. This TCR was sampled from a human donor in good health. The sequence is built from TRBV12-5 and TRBJ2-3; 7 middle bases align to TRBD2. Here the CDR3 is given as CASGLWGGGGTDTQYF. The sequenced DNA: TGTGCTAGTGGTTTGTGGGGGGGAGGAGGCACAGATACGCAGTATTTT.